The 26 T cell receptor beta chains in this list originate from one sample, sequenced in a study of blood T cell repertoires in COVID-19 (dated by TCRdb to about 2020). Library creation used the immunoSEQ multiplex PCR assay. The table was pulled from immuneACCESS by TCRdb, which kept in-frame rearrangements only. Such tables lose some clones; where checked, under half of the loss comes from unresolved V genes, and the rest has no known cause. Here the sample has about 200,000 clones; roughly 82% occur a single time. Together, the top ten hold around 5.2% of the sample. Sequenced material: PBMCs or T cells enriched from blood (not recorded which). These receptors came from an older woman with acute COVID-19.

The gene calls are TRBV7-7 and TRBJ2-7, with a weak D call TRBD1 (5 bases). The length of the CDR3 is 13 residues. The germline V and J ends were trimmed by 1 base and 6 bases, with 10 bases remaining between them. CDR1 and CDR2 (germline): SSHAT, FNYEAQ (reference sequence). The CDR3, as DNA: TGTGCCAGCAGCTTAGTCAGGGAAGGCGAGCAGTACTTC. This sequence encodes CASSLVREGEQYF.

The chain is built from TRBV27 and TRBJ1-1; D unresolved. V lost 8 bases, J lost 1 base, and 8 bases lay in between. From germline, CDR1 is MNHEY and CDR2 SMNVEV (reference sequence). The length of the CDR3 is 12 residues. The CDR3 sequence is CASGLQNTEAFF. DNA of the CDR3: TGTGCCAGCGGACTTCAGAACACTGAAGCTTTCTTT.

The sample holds one count of this clone. This chain joins TRBV9 and TRBJ2-3, with D tentatively TRBD2 (6 bases). Trimming removed 0 bases at V and 0 bases at J, with 11 bases between. The CDR3 is 16 amino acids. CDR1 SGDLS and CDR2 YYNGEE come from the germline V gene. CDR3 in amino acids: CASSVGIGGSTDTQYF. CDR3 DNA: TGTGCCAGCAGCGTAGGTATTGGGGGGAGCACAGATACGCAGTATTTT.

This chain uses TRBV6-5 with TRBJ2-7, with TRBD2 identical over 7 bases. This CDR3 contains 13 residues. Germline V gene lookup returns CDR1 MNHEY and CDR2 SVGAGI. The V gene end was trimmed by 5 bases and the J gene end by 3 bases; junction bases not matched to a gene: 4. The CDR3 is CASSPGLDYEQYF. The CDR3 DNA follows: TGTGCCAGCAGTCCCGGACTAGACTACGAGCAGTACTTC.

The chain recombines TRBV18 with TRBJ1-2, with TRBD1 matching 8 bases. CDR3 length equals 14 residues. Germline CDR1 reads KGHSH; CDR2 reads LQKENI. The junction had 9 bases not matched to a gene; V was cut back by 6 bases and J by 6 bases. The CDR3 reads CASSGDRGKDGYTF. In nucleotides, the CDR3 is TGTGCCAGCTCGGGTGACAGGGGAAAGGATGGCTACACCTTC.

The J gene is TRBJ1-1, the V gene TRBV19; 9 bases agree with TRBD1. Germline trimming cut 5 bases from V and 4 bases from J; bases unmatched to any gene: 8. The germline gives CDR1 LNHDA, CDR2 SQIVND (reference sequence). This CDR3 has 15 amino acids. The CDR3 DNA reads TGTGCCAGTAGTCCTCTGGACAGGGGCGCCACTGAAGCTTTCTTT. Translated: CASSPLDRGATEAFF.

This chain links TRBV19 with TRBJ1-5, with TRBD1 matching over 7 bases. The ends lost 2 bases at V and 5 bases at J; junction bases unmatched: 3. The CDR3 spans 14 residues. CDR1 is LNHDA and CDR2 is SQIVND in the germline V gene (reference sequence). Written as DNA, the CDR3 is TGTGCCAGTAGTATATGGGACAGAGATCAGCCCCAGCATTTT. It yields the protein CASSIWDRDQPQHF.

The genes are TRBV5-4 and TRBJ1-1; 7 positions match TRBD1. The CDR3 covers 14 residues. Germline values: CDR1 SGHNT, CDR2 YYREEE (reference sequence). V gave up 2 bases and J gave up 6 bases; unmatched junction bases: 7. The CDR3 sequence: CASSFGGGEAEAFF. The DNA of the CDR3 is TGTGCCAGCAGCTTCGGAGGGGGCGAGGCTGAAGCTTTCTTT.

The chain is built from TRBV19 and TRBJ1-2; D is uncertain. This CDR3 contains 17 residues. Germline V gives CDR1 LNHDA, CDR2 SQIVND (reference sequence). Trimming pared 7 bases from V and 4 bases from J, leaving 25 bases between. DNA of the CDR3: TGTGCCAGTACGTACGGACCCAGAACACCAGAGGGCTATGGCTACACCTTC. Amino acid sequence: CASTYGPRTPEGYGYTF.

The J gene is TRBJ1-6, the V gene TRBV27; 9 positions agree with TRBD1. J was trimmed by 6 bases and V by 4 bases; bases with no gene match: 7. Germline V gene data show CDR1 as MNHEY and CDR2 as SMNVEV (reference sequence). The CDR3 contains 16 residues. Here the CDR3 reads CASSSSGGQGNSPLHF. The CDR3 bases are TGTGCCAGCAGTTCCTCCGGGGGACAGGGTAATTCACCCCTCCACTTT.

Note on this clone: Other nucleotide sequences from this sample produce the same CDR3. V is TRBV27 and J is TRBJ1-5; D ambiguous. Trimming left V 3 bases short and J 3 bases short, with 3 bases between. Germline CDR1 and CDR2: MNHEY and SMNVEV (reference sequence). This CDR3 has 12 amino acids. Here the CDR3 reads CASSFLNQPQHF. The CDR3 bases are TGTGCCAGCAGTTTCCTCAATCAGCCCCAGCATTTT.

V and J are TRBV4-3 and TRBJ2-1, with TRBD2 matching 8 bases. The germline gives CDR1 LGHNA, CDR2 YSLEER. V lost 4 bases, J lost 0 bases, and 2 bases stayed unmatched. The CDR3 is 15 residues long. The CDR3, as DNA: TGCGCCAGCAGCCCGGGACTAGTCTCCTACAATGAGCAGTTCTTC. Translating it yields CASSPGLVSYNEQFF.

The chain combines TRBV3-1 (or the pseudogene TRBV3-2) with TRBJ2-2; a weak D match, TRBD1 (6 bases). Germline assignment: CDR1 LGHDT and CDR2 YNNKEL (reference sequence). The CDR3 contains 12 residues. V lost 8 bases to trimming and J lost 7 bases, with 11 bases between them. Here the CDR3 reads CASSHRVGELFF. CDR3 in DNA: TGTGCCAGCTCCCACAGGGTCGGGGAGCTGTTTTTT.

The chain carries TRBV28 and TRBJ1-2, with D unresolved. The germline CDR1 and CDR2 sequences are MDHEN and SYDVKM. This CDR3 is 16 amino acids long. V dropped 2 bases and J dropped 2 bases, with 15 bases sitting between them. In DNA, the CDR3 is TGTGCCAGCAGTTTAGTCGTCGGGATGAACAACTATGGCTACACCTTC. This sequence encodes CASSLVVGMNNYGYTF.

The rearrangement joins TRBV6-2 or TRBV6-3 to TRBJ2-5; 8 nucleotides agree with TRBD2. Germline V gives CDR1 MNHEY, CDR2 SVGEGT. Germline trimming cut 5 bases from V and 5 bases from J; bases unmatched to any gene: 10. The CDR3 loop spans 15 amino acids. CDR3 protein: CASSQLGGGWETQYF. The CDR3 bases are TGTGCCAGCAGTCAACTCGGGGGGGGTTGGGAGACCCAGTACTTC.

A note on this clone: Other nucleotide sequences in the sample specify the same CDR3. The chain uses TRBV9 and TRBJ1-1; D is undetermined. Trimming shortened V by 0 bases and J by 0 bases, and 6 bases separated the two germline ends. In germline, CDR1 is SGDLS, CDR2 YYNGEE. The CDR3 consists of 14 residues. This chain's CDR3 is CASSVERLNTEAFF. The CDR3 DNA is TGTGCCAGCAGCGTAGAACGGTTGAACACTGAAGCTTTCTTT.

This chain uses TRBV19 with TRBJ2-5; the D gene is possibly TRBD2 (7 bases). The CDR3 totals 15 residues. The V end lost 5 bases, the J end lost 4 bases, and 17 bases lay between the germline ends. CDR1 is LNHDA and CDR2 is SQIVND in the germline V gene (reference sequence). CDR3: CASSPGPRGGETQYF. DNA of the CDR3: TGTGCCAGTAGTCCGGGACCAAGGGGGGGAGAGACCCAGTACTTC.

This chain uses TRBV10-1 with TRBJ2-2; a weak D match, TRBD2 (5 bases). The CDR3 has 14 amino acids. CDR1 is WNHNN, CDR2 SYGVQD, per germline (reference sequence). The V end lost 8 bases, the J end lost 0 bases, and 10 bases lay between the germline ends. This chain's CDR3 is CASRSGANTGELFF. The CDR3, as DNA: TGCGCCAGCCGGAGCGGAGCGAACACCGGGGAGCTGTTTTTT.

The chain is built from TRBV6-5 and TRBJ2-5; 9 bases agree with TRBD1. The germline gives CDR1 MNHEY, CDR2 SVGAGI. With V trimmed by 6 bases and J by 6 bases, 5 bases remained unmatched. The CDR3 runs to 13 residues. DNA for the CDR3: TGTGCCAGCAGCCCCGGGACAGGGAAGACCCAGTACTTC. Its protein is CASSPGTGKTQYF.

This clone was recorded only once. The chain combines TRBV5-1 with TRBJ1-1; D not resolved. The CDR3 length is 13 residues. The V end was cut by 0 bases, the J end by 1 base, with 4 bases between. Germline V gene lookup returns CDR1 SGHRS and CDR2 YFSETQ. The CDR3 loop reads CASSLEQNTEAFF. CDR3 nucleotides: TGCGCCAGCAGCTTGGAACAGAACACTGAAGCTTTCTTT.

The chain employs TRBV29-1 and TRBJ1-2; TRBD1 matches at 11 bases. Germline-derived CDR1 and CDR2 are SQVTM and ANQGSEA. With 1 base clipped from V and 2 bases from J, the junction kept 3 bases outside the gene matches. This CDR3 has 15 residues. CDR3 sequence: CSVEGTGGPNYGYTF. CDR3 sequence (DNA): TGCAGCGTTGAAGGGACAGGGGGCCCCAACTATGGCTACACCTTC.

The chain combines TRBV14 with TRBJ1-4; TRBD1 matches at 7 bases. V gave up 4 bases and J gave up 0 bases; unmatched junction bases: 11. Germline V gives CDR1 SGHDN, CDR2 FVKESK. This CDR3 has 18 residues. The CDR3 coding sequence is TGTGCCAGCAGCCGGGACAGCGGCCCTTATGCAACTAATGAAAAACTGTTTTTT. This codes for CASSRDSGPYATNEKLFF.

The chain carries TRBV4-1 and TRBJ2-1; 7 bases fit TRBD2. CDR1 and CDR2 from the germline V gene are MGHRA and YSYEKL. This CDR3 spans 16 amino acids. The junction had 10 bases not matched to a gene; V was cut back by 6 bases and J by 2 bases. The CDR3 loop is CASSHDPSGPYNEQFF. CDR3 nucleotides: TGCGCCAGCAGTCACGATCCTAGCGGTCCCTACAATGAGCAGTTCTTC.

The chain combines TRBV19 with TRBJ1-2, with a weak D call TRBD1 (5 bases). V dropped 4 bases and J dropped 3 bases, with 12 bases sitting between them. CDR3 length equals 14 residues. Germline values: CDR1 LNHDA, CDR2 SQIVND (reference sequence). DNA of the CDR3: TGTGCCAGTAGTACGGATCAGGGCGACTATGGCTACACCTTC. Translating gives CASSTDQGDYGYTF.

This chain links TRBV5-1 with TRBJ2-2; 7 bases line up with TRBD1. Germline V gives CDR1 SGHRS, CDR2 YFSETQ. The CDR3 length is 15 residues. The V and J ends lost 7 bases and 8 bases, in that order; junction bases with no gene match: 14. The CDR3 sequence: CASHPTGLGSGELFF. CDR3 nucleotide sequence: TGCGCCAGCCATCCGACAGGGTTGGGGAGTGGGGAGCTGTTTTTT. The variable domain in full, with the rest retrieved from reference TRBV5-1 and TRBJ2-2, is KAGVTQTPRYLIKTRGQQVTLSCSPISGHRSVSWYQQTPGQGLQFLFEYFSETQRNKGNFPGRFSGRQFSNSRSEMNVSTLELGDSALYLCASHPTGLGSGELFFGEGSRLTVL.

This chain uses TRBV14 with TRBJ2-7, with 9 bases aligning to TRBD2. Germline V gene lookup returns CDR1 SGHDN and CDR2 FVKESK. The CDR3 is 14 residues long. The V gene end was trimmed by 6 bases and the J gene end by 4 bases; junction bases not matched to a gene: 7. The CDR3 loop reads CASSQLREGYEQYF. The CDR3 DNA reads as TGTGCCAGCAGTCAGTTGCGGGAGGGGTACGAGCAGTACTTC.